The subject of this entry is one T cell receptor (beta chain). The target antigen is unknown. A much larger clone lies one base from this, so it may be a read error. Because the CDR3 is missing its conserved closing phenylalanine or tryptophan, this is likely a read error. The data derive from a study of tumor and adjacent non-tumor tissue in lung cancer. As for the study in general: Each sample yielded 4 million to 4.5 million productive TCRbeta reads on average.

No cell sorting was done before RNA was extracted from the tissue. General study points: TCR diversity was significantly greater in tumor than normal lung tissue. Shorter survival was associated with higher TCR diversity in tumors.

TCRbeta libraries were built with three rounds of nested PCR, modified from ARM-PCR. Each CDR3 protein gets one entry after TCRdb re-called the multiplex PCR reads with MiXCR. In the table there are tens of thousands of distinct CDR3 sequences, roughly 60% of which are singletons. The V gene's germline CDR1 is MNHEY and CDR2 SVGAGI. This CDR3 is built from 15 residues. The source material was lung tumor tissue. The TCR was taken from a man aged 50 to 59 with non-small cell lung cancer. The chain joins TRBV6-5 to TRBJ2-5; D ambiguous. The CDR3 region has the DNA TGTGCCAGCAGTTACTCCCCCGGAGTTCAAGATACCCAGTACTTA. It is translated as CASSYSPGVQDTQYL.